The T cell receptor beta chain described here comes from a study of cytomegalovirus exposure and HLA in healthy donors. Overall study findings and caveats: Among the most significant clusters, several appeared linked to common viral pathogens in a later analysis.

When sampled, the donors appeared nominally healthy, though they likely had unrecorded immune exposures. To note about this clone: Its antigen is undetermined.

The PCR contained 60 Vbeta and 13 Jbeta primers. Data came from immunoSEQ multiplex PCR; TCRdb stores just in-frame clones and leaves some out. The data hold some 190,000 clones, with around 76% observed a single time. The V end was cut by 2 bases, the J end by 1 base, with 10 bases between. CDR3 length: 15 residues. The germline V gene has CDR1 KGHSH and CDR2 LQKENI. This receptor was taken from a woman between 25 and 40 years old in good health and CMV-seropositive. The sequencing input was PBMCs. The chain recombines TRBV18 with TRBJ2-3; D gene ambiguous. CDR3 nucleotide sequence: TGTGCCAGCTCACCAAACAGTCCAGGCACAGATACGCAGTATTTT. Residues: CASSPNSPGTDTQYF.